A selection of T cell receptor beta chains follows, all from one sample in a study of T cell responses to AZD1222 COVID-19 vaccine. TCRdb's table, derived via immunoSEQ multiplex PCR, lists solely in-frame clones and lacks some. The sample shows some 200,000 clones, around 94% of them seen only once. Here the sequenced sample was peripheral blood, taken on day 0 of AZD1222 vaccination. Every receptor here comes from an adult in good health. Each CDR3 is given with its conserved first and last residue. The order of the fields is J gene, V gene, clone size, D gene, CDR3 protein, CDR3 DNA. The D gene is left open where the match is weak. Expanded clones get a size class; other rows say once, few or many, or leave the size out.

TRBJ1-2,TRBV2,once,-,CASSSRERKAYGYTF,TGTGCCAGCAGTAGCCGGGAAAGAAAGGCCTATGGCTACACCTTC
TRBJ2-7,TRBV7-2,-,TRBD2,CASSSNGGRASYEQYF,TGTGCCAGCAGCTCCAATGGGGGGAGGGCCTCCTACGAGCAGTACTTC
TRBJ1-2,TRBV10-3,-,TRBD1,CAIPDRGSGYTF,TGTGCCATCCCGGACAGGGGAAGTGGCTACACCTTC
TRBJ1-4,TRBV3-1/TRBV3-2,-,-,CASSQDQVWGAIPNEKLFF,TGTGCCAGCAGCCAAGATCAGGTGTGGGGGGCTATTCCTAATGAAAAACTGTTTTTT
TRBJ2-5,TRBV18,-,TRBD1,CASSSRTGGAETQYF,TGTGCCAGCTCATCCCGGACAGGGGGCGCGGAGACCCAGTACTTC
TRBJ2-3,TRBV7-9,-,TRBD1,CASTGTGASTDTQYF,TGTGCCAGCACCGGAACAGGGGCCAGCACAGATACGCAGTATTTT
TRBJ2-7,TRBV6-5,-,-,CASQFTGTYEQYF,TGTGCCAGTCAGTTCACGGGAACCTACGAGCAGTACTTC
TRBJ1-6,TRBV19,-,-,CASSSDVSNNSPLHF,TGTGCCAGTAGTTCTGACGTGTCCAATAATTCACCCCTCCACTTT
TRBJ1-4,TRBV9,-,-,CASSSGPVNEKLFF,TGTGCCAGCAGCTCAGGACCTGTAAATGAAAAACTGTTTTTT
TRBJ1-1,TRBV19,-,-,CASSEYRATEAFF,TGTGCCAGTAGTGAATATAGGGCGACTGAAGCTTTCTTT
TRBJ2-4,TRBV4-1,once,-,CASSQGQTRDIQYF,TGCGCCAGCAGCCAAGGACAGACGAGGGACATTCAGTACTTC
TRBJ1-6,TRBV3-1/TRBV3-2,-,-,CASSQEDGYSNSPLHF,TGTGCCAGCAGCCAAGAAGACGGATACTCTAATTCACCCCTCCACTTT
TRBJ2-7,TRBV27,-,-,CASTQGGIDEQYF,TGTGCCAGCACCCAGGGCGGGATAGACGAGCAGTACTTC
TRBJ2-5,TRBV7-9,few,-,CASSLDDPKTQYF,TGTGCCAGCAGCCTTGATGACCCGAAGACCCAGTACTTC
TRBJ2-2,TRBV24-1,-,-,CATSDSARMTGELFF,TGTGCCACCAGTGATTCCGCCCGGATGACCGGGGAGCTGTTTTTT